This TCR beta chain came from a study of Ad26.COV2.S vaccination and SARS-CoV-2 variants. This clone was recorded only once. The CDR3 runs 13 residues. The germline V gene encodes CDR1 LNHDA and CDR2 SQIVND (reference sequence). Germline trimming cut 7 bases from V and 7 bases from J; bases unmatched to any gene: 5. The sample's treatment: over 15 received Ad26.COV2.S at low or high dose, single or two shots; roughly 5 received placebo; per-sample allocation not given. Specimen acquisition occurred on day 63 following the initial vaccine or placebo injection. TCRdb's copy holds only in-frame clones and misses some; the assay was immunoSEQ multiplex PCR. The top ten clones hold 2.1% of a sample with approximately 300,000 clones, around 81% of them seen once.

The TCR sequence derives from a person aged 18 to 65 who received the Ad26.COV2.S COVID-19 vaccine or a placebo. The source was peripheral blood, collected in a trial of Ad26.COV2.S vaccine versus placebo. The chain combines TRBV19 with TRBJ1-4; the match to TRBD1 covers 8 bases. CDR3 protein: CASKGQGGEKLFF. Here the CDR3 DNA reads TGTGCCAGTAAAGGACAGGGAGGTGAAAAACTGTTTTTT.